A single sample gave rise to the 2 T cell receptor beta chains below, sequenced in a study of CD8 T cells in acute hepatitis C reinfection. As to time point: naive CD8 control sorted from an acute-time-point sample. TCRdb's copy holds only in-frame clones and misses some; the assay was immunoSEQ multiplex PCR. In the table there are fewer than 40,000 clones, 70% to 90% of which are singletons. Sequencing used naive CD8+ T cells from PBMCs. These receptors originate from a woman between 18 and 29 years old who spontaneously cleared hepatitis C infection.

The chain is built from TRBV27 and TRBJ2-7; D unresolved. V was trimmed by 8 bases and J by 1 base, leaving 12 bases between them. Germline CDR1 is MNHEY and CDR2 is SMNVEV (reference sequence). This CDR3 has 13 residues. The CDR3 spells CASLPRGSYEQYF. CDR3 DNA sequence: TGTGCCAGCCTCCCTAGAGGATCCTACGAGCAGTACTTC.

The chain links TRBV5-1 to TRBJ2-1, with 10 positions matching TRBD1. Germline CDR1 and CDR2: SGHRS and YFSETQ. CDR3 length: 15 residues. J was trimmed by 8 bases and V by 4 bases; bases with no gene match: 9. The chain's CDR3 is CASSPAGQGSYEQFF. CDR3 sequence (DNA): TGCGCCAGCAGCCCGGCGGGACAGGGGTCATATGAGCAGTTCTTC.